One T cell receptor beta chain is described in this entry. These data are taken from a study of blood T cell repertoires in COVID-19. The length of the CDR3 is 15 residues. With V trimmed by 5 bases and J by 6 bases, 5 bases remained unmatched. CDR1 and CDR2 from the germline V gene are MDHEN and SYDVKM. Sequencing used immunoSEQ multiplex PCR; TCRdb keeps in-frame clones, though not all of them. The data show more than 150,000 clones, 70% to 90% seen once. The source material was peripheral blood. The receptor was derived from a man in his 70s with active or convalescent COVID-19. The chain is built from TRBV28 and TRBJ1-4, with TRBD1 matching over 11 bases. The CDR3 spells CASSQPGQGDEKLFF. The CDR3 nucleotides are TGTGCCAGCAGTCAACCGGGACAGGGGGATGAAAAACTGTTTTTT. The variable domain in full, completed from reference TRBV28 and TRBJ1-4, reads DVKVTQSSRYLVKRTGEKVFLECVQDMDHENMFWYRQDPGLGLRLIYFSYDVKMKEKGDIPEGYSVSREKKERFSLILESASTNQTSMYLCASSQPGQGDEKLFFGSGTQLSVL.